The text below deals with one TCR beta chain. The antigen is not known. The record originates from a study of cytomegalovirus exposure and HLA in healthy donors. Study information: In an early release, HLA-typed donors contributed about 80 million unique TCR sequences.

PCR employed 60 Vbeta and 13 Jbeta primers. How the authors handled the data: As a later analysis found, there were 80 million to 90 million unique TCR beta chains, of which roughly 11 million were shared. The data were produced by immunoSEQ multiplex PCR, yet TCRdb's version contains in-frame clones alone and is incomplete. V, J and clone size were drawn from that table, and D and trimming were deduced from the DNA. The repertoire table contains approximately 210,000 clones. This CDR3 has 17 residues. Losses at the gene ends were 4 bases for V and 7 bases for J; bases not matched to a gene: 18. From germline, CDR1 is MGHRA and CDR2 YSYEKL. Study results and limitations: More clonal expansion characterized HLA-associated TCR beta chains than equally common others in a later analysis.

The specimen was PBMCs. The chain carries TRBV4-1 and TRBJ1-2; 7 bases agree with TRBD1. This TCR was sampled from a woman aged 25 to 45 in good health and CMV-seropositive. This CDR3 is CASSPYPDRVRFSGYTF. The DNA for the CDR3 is TGCGCCAGCAGCCCCTACCCAGACAGGGTCAGGTTTTCTGGCTACACCTTC.